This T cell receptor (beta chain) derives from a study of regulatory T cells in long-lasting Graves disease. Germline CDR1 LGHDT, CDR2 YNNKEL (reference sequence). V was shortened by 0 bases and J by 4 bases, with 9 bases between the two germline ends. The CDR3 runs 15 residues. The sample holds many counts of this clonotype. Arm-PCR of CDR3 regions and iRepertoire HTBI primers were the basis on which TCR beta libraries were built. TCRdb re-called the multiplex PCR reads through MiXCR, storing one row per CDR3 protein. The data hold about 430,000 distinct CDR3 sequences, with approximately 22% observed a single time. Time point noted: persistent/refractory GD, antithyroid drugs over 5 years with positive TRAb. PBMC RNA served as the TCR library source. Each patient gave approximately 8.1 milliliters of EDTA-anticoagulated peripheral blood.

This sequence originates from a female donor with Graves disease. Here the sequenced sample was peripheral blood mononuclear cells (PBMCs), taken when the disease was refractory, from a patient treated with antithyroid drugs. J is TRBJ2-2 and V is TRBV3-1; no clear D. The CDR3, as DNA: TGTGCCAGCAGCCAAGATCGGGTATTCACCGGGGAGCTGTTTTTT. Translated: CASSQDRVFTGELFF.